This T cell receptor beta chain originates from a study of graft-versus-host responses after intestinal transplantation. Across the whole study: Recipients got multivisceral, liver-intestinal, or isolated intestinal transplants. Uniformly, recipients were administered anti-thymocyte globulin induction with subsequent tacrolimus and steroids for 2 to 3 years. General observations from the study: GvH clones occurred in recipient marrow; some first appeared in ileum or blood.

Data came from immunoSEQ multiplex PCR; TCRdb stores just in-frame clones and leaves some out. The sample contains fewer than 110,000 clones, roughly 87% of which appear only once. Germline CDR1 reads SGHRS; CDR2 reads YFSETQ. V was pared by 0 bases and J by 4 bases, with 1 base of the junction left unmatched. There are 15 residues in the CDR3. This clone was detected only once. The antigen is undetermined. The sequences come from unstimulated CD4+ T cells sorted from spleen or lymph node cells, collected before transplant. The source is a human donor who was the organ donor for an intestinal transplant. This sequence joins TRBV5-1 and TRBJ2-6; 7 bases line up with TRBD1. Here the CDR3 reads CASSLGQGGANVLTF. The CDR3 DNA follows: TGCGCCAGCAGCTTGGGACAGGGAGGGGCCAACGTCCTGACTTTC.